This T cell receptor (beta chain) derives from a study of a mutant IDH1 vaccine in newly diagnosed glioma. Study as a whole: The vaccination schedule gave patients eight doses in weeks 1, 3, 5, 7, 11, 15, 19 and 23. Treated patients comprised approximately 60% males and 37.5% females, mean age about 43 years.

Concerning this clone itself: Its target is not known.

The time point was: week 23, last vaccination. Mutant IDH1 20-mer peptide, at 300 ug, made up each vaccine dose, with topical imiquimod. In germline, CDR1 is MNHNS, CDR2 SASEGT. The ends were cut back, 5 bases at V and 8 bases at J, with 12 bases in the middle. The CDR3 length is 12 residues. Clones were sequenced by immunoSEQ multiplex PCR, and TCRdb holds only the in-frame ones, with some missing. The sample lists tens of thousands of clones; 65% to 80% were seen once. The rearrangement links TRBV6-1 to TRBJ1-2; a possible D gene is TRBD1 (6 bases). The receptor was derived from a man aged 50-59 years with glioma. The starting material was PBMCs, obtained from a glioma patient whose treatment included an IDH1 peptide vaccine. The DNA of the CDR3 is TGTGCCAGCAGTCCGGAGGGGGTGGGCTACACCTTC. It translates to CASSPEGVGYTF.